This is a list of T cell receptor beta chains from one sample in a study of blood T cell repertoires in COVID-19. Sequencing was performed with immunoSEQ multiplex PCR; in TCRdb, only in-frame clones are kept and a portion is missing. Seen here are roughly 250,000 clones, around 89% observed once, and the top ten hold 8.8%. The sequenced sample consisted of PBMCs or T cells enriched from blood (not recorded which). The source is a man aged 35 to 55 who had recovered from COVID-19. Each CDR3 is given with its conserved first and last residue. A D gene is named only where the DNA matches it firmly.

>TRBJ1-4|TRBV18|TRBD1
CASSPGTGHEKLFF
>TRBJ2-1|TRBV27|NA
CASKTGLSEQFF
>TRBJ1-5|TRBV5-8|TRBD1
CASSHQGENQPQHF
>TRBJ1-5|TRBV28|TRBD1
CASSLTGGGQPQHF
>TRBJ1-5|TRBV18|NA
CASSKGDTYSQPQHF
>TRBJ1-1|TRBV2|TRBD1
CASGLGGQREAFF
>TRBJ2-1|TRBV11-2|TRBD2
CASSLSGGYNEQFF
>TRBJ1-1|TRBV12-3/TRBV12-4|NA
CASSSGGAEAFF
>TRBJ1-5|TRBV4-1|TRBD1
CASSQPGQGYRPQHF
>TRBJ2-1|TRBV28|TRBD2
CASSLGTSGGVRNEQFF
>TRBJ2-1|TRBV7-9|NA
CASSFERRSSYNEQFF
>TRBJ2-5|TRBV18|TRBD2
CASSPRIASGGQETQYF
>TRBJ1-5|TRBV6-5|TRBD1
CASSQGESNQPQHF
>TRBJ2-3|TRBV19|TRBD2
CASRPSGRGSDTQYF
>TRBJ1-5|TRBV13|NA
CASSLKGRVGQPQHF
>TRBJ2-7|TRBV28|TRBD1
CASSIQGVGGDEQYF
>TRBJ1-5|TRBV20-1|NA
CSASRTTYSNQPQHF
>TRBJ2-7|TRBV6-2/TRBV6-3|TRBD2
CASSYSGLAGGEQYF
>TRBJ2-7|TRBV28|TRBD1
CASSLGQEGDEQYF
>TRBJ2-1|TRBV27|TRBD2
CASRPTSGRGWVRNEQFF
>TRBJ2-1|TRBV7-2|NA
CASRGTLLDEQFF
>TRBJ2-3|TRBV7-9|TRBD1
CASSYRDREEYF
>TRBJ2-3|TRBV7-9|TRBD2
CASSREAGGPSTDTQYF
>TRBJ2-7|TRBV4-1|TRBD2
CASSPWGLAGVGEQYF
>TRBJ1-5|TRBV7-9|NA
CASSLAGARGSNQPQHF
>TRBJ2-1|TRBV19|TRBD2
CASRLAGGSYNEQFF
>TRBJ2-1|TRBV28|TRBD2
CASPGTSGRSYNEQFF
>TRBJ2-7|TRBV7-2|TRBD1
CASRPSGQGLYEQYF
>TRBJ2-1|TRBV2|NA
CASSDGDEQFF
>TRBJ2-1|TRBV7-3|NA
CASREGGGYNEQFF
>TRBJ1-6|TRBV28|NA
CASSRSGGTYNSPLHF
>TRBJ2-1|TRBV7-9|TRBD2
CASSPRLAGVIEQFF
>TRBJ2-7|TRBV3-1/TRBV3-2|TRBD2
CASSQVPGLAVEQYF
>TRBJ2-4|TRBV6-1|TRBD2
CASSASSGGLAKNIQYF
>TRBJ1-6|TRBV9|NA
CASSVGGVDNSPLHF
>TRBJ1-1|TRBV11-2|NA
CASSRTFTEAFF
>TRBJ2-7|TRBV7-2|TRBD2
CASSLASGSFYEQYF
>TRBJ1-4|TRBV14|TRBD1
CASSQEIDRVGEKLFF
>TRBJ1-5|TRBV19|NA
CASTLGRSSQPQHF
>TRBJ2-1|TRBV27|TRBD2
CASSPGGRGNEQFF
>TRBJ2-7|TRBV15|NA
CATSRDGANRDEQYF
>TRBJ2-1|TRBV6-4|TRBD2
CASSGQLAVSSYNEQFF
>TRBJ1-4|TRBV7-9|NA
CASSRRAWRNEKLFF
>TRBJ2-4|TRBV6-2/TRBV6-3|TRBD2
CASSGSGRAKNIQYF
>TRBJ2-7|TRBV28|TRBD2
CASRRTSGTRIF
>TRBJ2-3|TRBV28|NA
CASKGGIGTDTQYF
>TRBJ2-1|TRBV4-2|TRBD2
CASSHPRLAGGLYNEQFF
>TRBJ2-2|TRBV6-4|NA
CASSPGTRTNTGELFF